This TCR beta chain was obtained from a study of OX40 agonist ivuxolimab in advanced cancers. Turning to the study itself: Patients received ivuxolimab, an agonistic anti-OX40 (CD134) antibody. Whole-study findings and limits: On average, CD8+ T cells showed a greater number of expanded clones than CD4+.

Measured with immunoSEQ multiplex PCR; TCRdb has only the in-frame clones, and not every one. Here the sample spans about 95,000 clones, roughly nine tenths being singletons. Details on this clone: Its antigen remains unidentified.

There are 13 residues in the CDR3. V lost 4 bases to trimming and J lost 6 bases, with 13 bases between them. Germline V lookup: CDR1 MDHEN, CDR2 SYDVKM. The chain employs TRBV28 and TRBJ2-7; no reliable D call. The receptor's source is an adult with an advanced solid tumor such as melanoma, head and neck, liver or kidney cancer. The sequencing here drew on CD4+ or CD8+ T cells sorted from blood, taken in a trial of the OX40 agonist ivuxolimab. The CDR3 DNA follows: TGTGCCAGCAGTTCCACGGACGAAAGCGAGCAGTACTTC. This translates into CASSSTDESEQYF.